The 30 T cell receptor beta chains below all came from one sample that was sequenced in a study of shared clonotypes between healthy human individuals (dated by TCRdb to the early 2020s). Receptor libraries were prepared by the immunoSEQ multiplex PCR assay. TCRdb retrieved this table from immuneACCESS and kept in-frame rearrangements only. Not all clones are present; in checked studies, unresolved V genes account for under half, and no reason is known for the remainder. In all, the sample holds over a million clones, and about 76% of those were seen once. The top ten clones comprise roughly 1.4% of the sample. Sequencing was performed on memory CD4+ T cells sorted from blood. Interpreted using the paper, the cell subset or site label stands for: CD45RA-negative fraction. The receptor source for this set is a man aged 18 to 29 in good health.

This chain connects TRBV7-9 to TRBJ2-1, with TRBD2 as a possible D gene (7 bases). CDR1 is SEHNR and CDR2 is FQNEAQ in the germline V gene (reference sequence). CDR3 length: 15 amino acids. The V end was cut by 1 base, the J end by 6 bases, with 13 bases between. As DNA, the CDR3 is TGTGCCAGCAGCTTAGGCGGGGGCCTGTCCAATGAGCAGTTCTTC. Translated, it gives CASSLGGGLSNEQFF. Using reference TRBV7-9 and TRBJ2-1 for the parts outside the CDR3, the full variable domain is DTGVSQNPRHKITKRGQNVTFRCDPISEHNRLYWYRQTLGQGPEFLTYFQNEAQLEKSRLLSDRFSAERPKGSFSTLEIQRTEQGDSAMYLCASSLGGGLSNEQFFGPGTRLTVL.

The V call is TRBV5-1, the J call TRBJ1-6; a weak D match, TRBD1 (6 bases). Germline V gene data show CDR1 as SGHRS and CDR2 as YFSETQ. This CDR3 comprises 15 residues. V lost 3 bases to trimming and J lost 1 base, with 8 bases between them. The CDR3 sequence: CASSSGESYNSPLHF. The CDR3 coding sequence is TGCGCCAGCAGCTCAGGGGAATCCTATAATTCACCCCTCCACTTT.

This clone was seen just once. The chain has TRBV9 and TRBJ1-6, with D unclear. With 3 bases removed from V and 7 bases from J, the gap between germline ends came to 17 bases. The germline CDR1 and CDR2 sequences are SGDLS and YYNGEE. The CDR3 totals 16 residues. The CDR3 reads CASSAEPGGPNSPLHF. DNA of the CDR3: TGTGCCAGCAGCGCCGAACCTGGCGGACCAAATTCACCCCTCCACTTT.

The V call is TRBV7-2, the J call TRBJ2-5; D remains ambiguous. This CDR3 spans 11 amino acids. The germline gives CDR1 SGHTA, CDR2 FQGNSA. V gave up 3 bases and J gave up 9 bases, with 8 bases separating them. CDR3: CASSFGRPQYF. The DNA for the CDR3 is TGTGCCAGCAGCTTCGGCCGACCCCAGTACTTC.

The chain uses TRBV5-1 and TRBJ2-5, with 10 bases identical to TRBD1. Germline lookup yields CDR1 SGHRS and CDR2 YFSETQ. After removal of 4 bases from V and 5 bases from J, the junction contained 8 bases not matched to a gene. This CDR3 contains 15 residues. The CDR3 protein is CASSPRGTGDETQYF. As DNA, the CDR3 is TGCGCCAGCAGCCCCCGTGGGACAGGGGATGAGACCCAGTACTTC.

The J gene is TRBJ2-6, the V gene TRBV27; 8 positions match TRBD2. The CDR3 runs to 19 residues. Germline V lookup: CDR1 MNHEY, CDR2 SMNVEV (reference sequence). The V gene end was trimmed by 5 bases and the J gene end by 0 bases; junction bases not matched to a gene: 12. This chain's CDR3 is CASSRTLSGGNSGANVLTF. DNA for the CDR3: TGTGCCAGCAGTCGAACTCTGAGCGGGGGCAACTCTGGGGCCAACGTCCTGACTTTC.

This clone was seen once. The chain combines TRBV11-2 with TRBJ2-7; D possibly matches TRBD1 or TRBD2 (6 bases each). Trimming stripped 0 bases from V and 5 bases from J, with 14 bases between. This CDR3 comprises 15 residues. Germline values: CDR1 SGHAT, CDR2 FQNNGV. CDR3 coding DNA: TGTGCCAGCAGCTTAGATAGGGGGGCAAATGACGAGCAGTACTTC. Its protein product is CASSLDRGANDEQYF.

DNA for the CDR3: TGTGCCAGCAGCGTAGCCCCGTCTTTCACAGATACGCAGTATTTT. Translating gives CASSVAPSFTDTQYF. This sequence joins TRBV9 and TRBJ2-3; no firm D call. The CDR3 runs to 15 residues. V lost 0 bases and J 2 bases, leaving 10 bases between the germline ends. Germline V lookup: CDR1 SGDLS, CDR2 YYNGEE. The full variable domain, rest sourced from reference TRBV9 and TRBJ2-3, is DSGVTQTPKHLITATGQRVTLRCSPRSGDLSVYWYQQSLDQGLQFLIQYYNGEERAKGNILERFSAQQFPDLHSELNLSSLELGDSALYFCASSVAPSFTDTQYFGPGTRLTVL.

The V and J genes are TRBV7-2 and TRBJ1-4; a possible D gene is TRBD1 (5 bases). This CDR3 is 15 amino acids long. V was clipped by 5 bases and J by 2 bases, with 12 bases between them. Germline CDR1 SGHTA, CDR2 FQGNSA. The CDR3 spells CASSPSGGTNEKLFF. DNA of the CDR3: TGTGCCAGCAGCCCCTCGGGGGGGACTAATGAAAAACTGTTTTTT.

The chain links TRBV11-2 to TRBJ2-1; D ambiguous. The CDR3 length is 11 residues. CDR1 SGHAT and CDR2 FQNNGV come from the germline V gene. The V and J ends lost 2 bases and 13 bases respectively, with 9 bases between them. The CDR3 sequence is CASSLKWVQFF. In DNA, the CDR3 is TGTGCCAGCAGCTTAAAGTGGGTTCAGTTCTTC.

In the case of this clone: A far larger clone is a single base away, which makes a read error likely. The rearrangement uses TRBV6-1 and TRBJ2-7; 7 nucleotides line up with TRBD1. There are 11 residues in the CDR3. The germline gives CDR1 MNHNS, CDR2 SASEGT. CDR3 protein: CATQQGNEQYF. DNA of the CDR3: TGCGCCACCCAACAGGGGAACGAGCAGTACTTC.

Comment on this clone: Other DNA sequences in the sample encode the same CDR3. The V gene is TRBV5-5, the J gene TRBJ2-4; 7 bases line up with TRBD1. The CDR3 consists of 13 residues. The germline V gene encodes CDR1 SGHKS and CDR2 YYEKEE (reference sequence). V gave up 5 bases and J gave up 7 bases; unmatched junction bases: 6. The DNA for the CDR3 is TGTGCCAGCAGTTCTGGGGGACAGAACATTCAGTACTTC. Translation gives CASSSGGQNIQYF.

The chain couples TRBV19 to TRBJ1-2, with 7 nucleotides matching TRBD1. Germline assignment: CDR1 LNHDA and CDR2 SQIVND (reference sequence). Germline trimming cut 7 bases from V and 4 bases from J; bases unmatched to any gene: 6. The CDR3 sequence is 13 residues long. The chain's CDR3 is CASKNRGGYGYTF. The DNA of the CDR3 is TGTGCCAGTAAGAACAGGGGAGGCTATGGCTACACCTTC. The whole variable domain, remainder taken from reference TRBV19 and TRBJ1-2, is DGGITQSPKYLFRKEGQNVTLSCEQNLNHDAMYWYRQDPGQGLRLIYYSQIVNDFQKGDIAEGYSVSREKKESFPLTVTSAQKNPTAFYLCASKNRGGYGYTFGSGTRLTVV.

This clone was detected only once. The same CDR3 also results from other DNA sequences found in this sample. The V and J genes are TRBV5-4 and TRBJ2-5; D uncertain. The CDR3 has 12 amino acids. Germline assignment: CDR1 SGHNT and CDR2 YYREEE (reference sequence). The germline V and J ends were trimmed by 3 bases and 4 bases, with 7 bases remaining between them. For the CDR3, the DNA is TGTGCCAGCAGCTCCGGTCTAGAGACCCAGTACTTC. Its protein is CASSSGLETQYF.

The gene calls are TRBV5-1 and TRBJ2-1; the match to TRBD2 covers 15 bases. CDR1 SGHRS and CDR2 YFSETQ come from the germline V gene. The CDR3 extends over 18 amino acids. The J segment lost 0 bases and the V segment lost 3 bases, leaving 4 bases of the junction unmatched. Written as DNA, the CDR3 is TGCGCCAGCAGCTATGGGACTAGCGGGGGGAGCTCCTACAATGAGCAGTTCTTC. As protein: CASSYGTSGGSSYNEQFF.

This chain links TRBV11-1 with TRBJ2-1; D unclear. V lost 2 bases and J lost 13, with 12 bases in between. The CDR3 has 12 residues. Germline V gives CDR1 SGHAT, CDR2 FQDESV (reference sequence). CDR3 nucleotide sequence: TGTGCCAGCAGCTTATCCACCAAGGATCAGTTCTTC. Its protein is CASSLSTKDQFF.

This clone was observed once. The CDR3 spells CAWSIEGGGYTF. The CDR3 DNA sequence: TGTGCCTGGAGTATTGAGGGGGGCGGCTACACCTTC. This chain links TRBV30 with TRBJ1-2, with a tentative D call TRBD1 (6 bases). Trimming removed 2 bases from V and 8 bases from J, with 12 bases in between. The CDR3 sequence is 12 residues long. CDR1 and CDR2 (germline): GTSNPN, SVGIG (reference sequence).

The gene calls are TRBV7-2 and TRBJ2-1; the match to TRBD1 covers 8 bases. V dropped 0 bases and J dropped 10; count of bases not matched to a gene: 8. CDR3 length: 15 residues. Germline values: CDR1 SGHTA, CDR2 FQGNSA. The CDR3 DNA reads TGTGCCAGCAGCTTAGCCCATACCCCAGGGGGCGAGCAGTTCTTC. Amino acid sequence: CASSLAHTPGGEQFF.

CDR3 region: CATSPERGRETQYF. The CDR3 DNA is TGTGCCACCAGCCCCGAGCGGGGCCGGGAGACCCAGTACTTC. V and J are TRBV15 and TRBJ2-5, with 7 bases lining up with TRBD2. There are 14 residues in the CDR3. Germline lookup yields CDR1 LNHNV and CDR2 YYDKDF (reference sequence). After removal of 5 bases from V and 5 bases from J, the junction contained 8 bases not matched to a gene.

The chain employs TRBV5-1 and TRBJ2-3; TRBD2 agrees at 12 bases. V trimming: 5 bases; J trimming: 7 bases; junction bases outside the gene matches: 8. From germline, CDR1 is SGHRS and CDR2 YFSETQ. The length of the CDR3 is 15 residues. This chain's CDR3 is CASSQPSGGANTQYF. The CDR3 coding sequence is TGCGCCAGCAGTCAACCTAGCGGGGGGGCAAATACGCAGTATTTT.

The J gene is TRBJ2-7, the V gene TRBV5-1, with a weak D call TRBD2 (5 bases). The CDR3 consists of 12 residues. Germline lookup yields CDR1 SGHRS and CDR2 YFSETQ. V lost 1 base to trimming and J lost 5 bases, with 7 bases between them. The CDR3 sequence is CASSLNGNEQYF. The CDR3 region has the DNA TGCGCCAGCAGCTTGAACGGGAACGAGCAGTACTTC.

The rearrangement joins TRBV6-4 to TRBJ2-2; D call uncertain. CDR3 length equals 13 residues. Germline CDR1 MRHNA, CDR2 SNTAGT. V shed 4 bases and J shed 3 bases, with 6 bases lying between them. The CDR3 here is CASSASYTGELFF. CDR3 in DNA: TGTGCCAGCAGTGCCAGTTACACCGGGGAGCTGTTTTTT.

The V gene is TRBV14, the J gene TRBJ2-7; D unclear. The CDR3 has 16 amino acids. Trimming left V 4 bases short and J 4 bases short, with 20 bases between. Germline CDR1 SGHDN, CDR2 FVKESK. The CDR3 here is CASSPFKTLTRYEQYF. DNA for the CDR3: TGTGCCAGCAGCCCATTTAAGACGCTGACACGGTACGAGCAGTACTTC. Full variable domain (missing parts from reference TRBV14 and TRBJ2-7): EAGVTQFPSHSVIEKGQTVTLRCDPISGHDNLYWYRRVMGKEIKFLLHFVKESKQDESGMPNNRFLAERTGGTYSTLKVQPAELEDSGVYFCASSPFKTLTRYEQYFGPGTRLTVT.

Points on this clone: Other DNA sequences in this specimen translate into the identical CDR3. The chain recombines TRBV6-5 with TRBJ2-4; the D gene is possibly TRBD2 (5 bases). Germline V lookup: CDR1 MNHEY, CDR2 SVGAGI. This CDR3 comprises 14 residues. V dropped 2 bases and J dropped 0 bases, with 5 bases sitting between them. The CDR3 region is CASSYGLAKNIQYF. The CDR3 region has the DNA TGTGCCAGCAGTTACGGACTAGCCAAAAACATTCAGTACTTC.

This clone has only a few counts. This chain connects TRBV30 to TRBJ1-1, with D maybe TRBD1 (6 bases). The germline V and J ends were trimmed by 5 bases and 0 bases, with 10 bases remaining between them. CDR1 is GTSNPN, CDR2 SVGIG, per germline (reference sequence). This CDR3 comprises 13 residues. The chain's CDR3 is CAWSRGVNTEAFF. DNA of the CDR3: TGTGCCTGGTCCAGGGGAGTGAACACTGAAGCTTTCTTT.

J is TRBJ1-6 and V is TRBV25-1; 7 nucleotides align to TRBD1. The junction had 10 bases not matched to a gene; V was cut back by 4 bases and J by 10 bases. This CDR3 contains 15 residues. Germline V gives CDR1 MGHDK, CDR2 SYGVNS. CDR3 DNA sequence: TGTGCCAGCAGTGGAAACAGGGGCATAGTATCACCCCTCCACTTT. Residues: CASSGNRGIVSPLHF.

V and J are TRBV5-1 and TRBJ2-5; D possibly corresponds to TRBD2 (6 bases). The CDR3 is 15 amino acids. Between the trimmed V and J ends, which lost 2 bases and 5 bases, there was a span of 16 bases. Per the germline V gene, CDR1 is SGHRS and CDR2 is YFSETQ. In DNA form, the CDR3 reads TGCGCCAGCAGCTTAATCGGAGGGCCGAAGGAGACCCAGTACTTC. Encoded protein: CASSLIGGPKETQYF.

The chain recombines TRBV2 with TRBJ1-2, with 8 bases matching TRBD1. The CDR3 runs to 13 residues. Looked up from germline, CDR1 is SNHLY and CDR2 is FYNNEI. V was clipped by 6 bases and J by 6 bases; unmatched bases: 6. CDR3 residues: CASRTDRGNGYTF. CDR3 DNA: TGTGCCAGCAGAACTGACAGGGGCAATGGCTACACCTTC.

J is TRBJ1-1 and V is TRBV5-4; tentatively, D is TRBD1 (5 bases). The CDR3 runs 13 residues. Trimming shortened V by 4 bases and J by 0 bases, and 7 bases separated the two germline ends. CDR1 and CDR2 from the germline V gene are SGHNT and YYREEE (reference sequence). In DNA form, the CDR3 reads TGTGCCAGCAGCGGGACCTTGAACACTGAAGCTTTCTTT. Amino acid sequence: CASSGTLNTEAFF.

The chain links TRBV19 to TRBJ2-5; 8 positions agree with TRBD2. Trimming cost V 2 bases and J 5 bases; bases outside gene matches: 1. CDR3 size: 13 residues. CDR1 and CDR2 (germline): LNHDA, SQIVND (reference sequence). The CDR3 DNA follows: TGTGCCAGTAGTATACAGCGGGGGGAGACCCAGTACTTC. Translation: CASSIQRGETQYF.